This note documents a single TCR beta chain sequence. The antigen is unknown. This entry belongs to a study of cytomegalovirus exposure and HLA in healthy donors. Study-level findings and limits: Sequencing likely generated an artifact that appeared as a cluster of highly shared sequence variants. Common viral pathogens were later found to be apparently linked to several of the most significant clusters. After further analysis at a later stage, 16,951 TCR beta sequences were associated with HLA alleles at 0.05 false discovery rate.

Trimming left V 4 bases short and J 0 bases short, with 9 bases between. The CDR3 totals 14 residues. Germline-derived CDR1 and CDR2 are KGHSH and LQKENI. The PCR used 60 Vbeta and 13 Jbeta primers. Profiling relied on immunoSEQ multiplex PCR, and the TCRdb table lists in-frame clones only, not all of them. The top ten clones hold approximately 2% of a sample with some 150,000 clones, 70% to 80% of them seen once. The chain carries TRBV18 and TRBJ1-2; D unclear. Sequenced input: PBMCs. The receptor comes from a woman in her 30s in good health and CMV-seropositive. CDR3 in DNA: TGTGCCAGCTCACGTGAGACTACTAACTATGGCTACACCTTC. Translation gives CASSRETTNYGYTF. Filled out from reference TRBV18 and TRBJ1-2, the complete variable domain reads NAGVMQNPRHLVRRRGQEARLRCSPMKGHSHVYWYRQLPEEGLKFMVYLQKENIIDESGMPKERFSAEFPKEGPSILRIQQVVRGDSAAYFCASSRETTNYGYTFGSGTRLTVV.